This TCR beta chain appears in the sequencing data of a study of beta chain features in type 1 diabetes. About this clone: Its antigen remains unknown.

Germline V gives CDR1 SGHTA, CDR2 FQGNSA. The ends were cut back, 5 bases at V and 11 bases at J, with 15 bases in the middle. The CDR3 covers 12 residues. Expressed TCRB transcripts were sequenced because the entire RNA isolate underwent reverse transcription. The repertoire was sequenced with immunoSEQ multiplex PCR; TCRdb's copy has only in-frame clones and lacks some. The sample has hundreds of thousands of clones; roughly 13% are singletons. Study-level results: Type 1 diabetes patients showed a moderate but significant shortening of TCRB CDR3s in all four CD4+ subsets.

Specimen: naive CD4+ T cells from blood. This clonotype was sampled from a man aged 18 to 29 with type 1 diabetes. The chain uses TRBV7-2 and TRBJ1-1; D is undetermined. The CDR3 region has the DNA TGTGCCAGCAGCCCTGCGTCCGGGTCCGCTTTCTTT. Translation: CASSPASGSAFF.